The clone carrying this TCR beta chain was detected only a few times. The sample originates from a study of OX40 agonist ivuxolimab in advanced cancers. The V end was cut by 3 bases, the J end by 0 bases, with 9 bases between. Germline-derived CDR1 and CDR2 are MNHEY and SMNVEV (reference sequence). This CDR3 has 15 amino acids. Blood was sampled at baseline, cycle 4 day 1, and cycle 7 day 1. Sequencing was performed with immunoSEQ multiplex PCR; in TCRdb, only in-frame clones are kept and a portion is missing. The data contain about 19,000 clones, approximately 80% of them seen just once; the ten biggest clones take up about 17%.

The TCR originated in an adult with an advanced solid tumor such as melanoma, head and neck, liver or kidney cancer. The chain links TRBV27 to TRBJ1-5; D is uncertain. Sequenced here: CD4+ or CD8+ T cells sorted from blood, sampled in a trial of the OX40 agonist ivuxolimab. CDR3 sequence: CASSFGSYSNQPQHF. The CDR3 DNA follows: TGTGCCAGCAGTTTCGGGAGTTATAGCAATCAGCCCCAGCATTTT.